This T cell receptor beta chain was sequenced for a study of siplizumab effects on memory and regulatory T cells. Points from the study as a whole: No functional test confirmed suppression by proliferating siplizumab-culture Tregs. Researchers could not give a naive or memory phenotype to roughly 75-97% of proliferating CD4+ or CD8+ clones. Naive T cell populations appeared to exhibit greater diversity than memory cells and appeared to be major alloresponse contributors.

About 10^5 TCR templates per sample were sequenced. Clones were sequenced by immunoSEQ multiplex PCR, and TCRdb holds only the in-frame ones, with some missing. Of approximately 84,000 clones listed, over 90% are singletons. Trimming took 8 bases from V and 0 from J, leaving 7 bases between them. The V gene's germline CDR1 is MNHNS and CDR2 SASEGT. The CDR3 length is 13 residues. Turning to this clone: The antigen is not known.

This chain connects TRBV6-1 to TRBJ2-2; D not certain. The source is a human donor in good health. Sequencing input: CD8+ T cells sorted from blood. For the CDR3, the DNA is TGTGCCAGCTGGCAGACGAACACCGGGGAGCTGTTTTTT. It encodes CASWQTNTGELFF.